The present TCR beta chain was sequenced within a study of shared clonotypes between healthy human individuals (dated by TCRdb to 2018 to 2020). Regarding the study in general: The cohort comprised two women and a few men aged 18 to 49 years. For each donor, CD4 naive and CD4 memory were each given three plates, CD8 naive was given two plates, and CD8 memory was given one plate. Different laboratories and diverse techniques were used to prepare libraries and sequence TCR repertoires, to increase sequencing depth and limit assay-specific biases. The study deeply sequenced blood TCR repertoires of roughly five healthy adults to estimate repertoire size and the extent of clonotype sharing between individuals. Per donor, leukapheresis produced somewhere between about 0.8 and 9 billion PBMCs. Broad study findings and their caveats: Compared with non-shared clonotypes, the clonotypes found in all four sorted-subset donors had higher generation probabilities. Sampling was restricted to blood, and TCR repertoires in tissues likely differ from the TCR repertoires found in blood. The small number of donors limited the genetic and exposure-history diversity represented. Rarefaction of sorted-subset datasets indicated incomplete sequencing despite the large sequencing depth. Pairwise subsampling led to the expectation that sequencing depth would affect the degree of clonotype sharing among donors. About 5% of naive CD4, more than 3% of naive CD8, roughly 2.4% of memory CD4, and 0.4% of memory CD8 clonotypes were shared across a few donors. Larger estimated clonotype richness was generally found for naive subsets than for memory subsets.

Donors were healthy HIV-negative adults with no recently reported acute infections or vaccinations. All donors were Caucasian adults living in Nashville, Tennessee, USA. CD4+ T cells were enriched through magnetic negative selection, after which naive cells were positively selected on CD45RA and the remaining negative fraction served as the memory subset. Blood was collected by leukapheresis, and PBMCs were isolated by Ficoll-Histopaque density gradient centrifugation and then cryopreserved in liquid nitrogen vapor phase. Analytical flow cytometry was used to check the purity and quantity of every magnetically sorted T cell population. From each sorted fraction, genomic DNA was isolated and quantified by UV absorbance on a Nanodrop 2000c. This clone has a single count. Its recognized antigen is unknown. Base qualities are not at hand, and no much larger clone is one base apart. Using the deep immunoSEQ assay, multiplex PCR amplified TCR CDR3 regions from genomic DNA. Extracted genomic DNA from each cell subset was spread evenly across all wells of several immunoSEQ 96-well plates, with each plate serving as a replicate. Each replicate PCR for sorted subsets received around 0.2 ug genomic DNA, equal to tens of thousands of T cell genomes. Purified libraries were measured with a Qubit 3.0 fluorometer, size-checked on a Bioanalyzer 2100, and measured again with the KAPA Library Quantification kit. Each immunoSEQ 96-well plate was sequenced on its own single-read 150-cycle Illumina NextSeq 550 flow cell. Per the authors' processing: Because the immunoSEQ output included only junctional sequences and no quality scores, the filtering could not be the same as the filtering used for full-length reads. To assign V/J genes and CDR3, sequences were annotated using PyIR, a Python wrapper for IgBLAST v1.9, with IMGT germline references. Reads were removed for weak V/J assignments (E-value above 1e-6), missing CDR3, stop codons, out-of-frame junctions, or ambiguous translated residues. A V3J clonotype was defined by an identical inferred V gene, J gene, and CDR3 amino acid sequence. The percentage overlap between two repertoires was calculated by dividing the number of shared unique clonotypes by the size of the smaller repertoire. Three approaches were used to assess repertoire richness: RTK rarefaction, the Chao1 estimator, and Recon v2.1 estimates of unobserved clonotypes. Generation probabilities were computed with OLGA for all TCRbeta clonotypes obtained by the gDNA method from a few donors. This is the immuneACCESS table as TCRdb keeps it, with only in-frame sequences that have V and J called. A part of the clones is gone; compared with another copy, unresolved V genes explain less than half, and the rest is unexplained. V, J and clone size are taken as reported in that table, and D and trimming were inferred from the DNA itself. The sample table lists millions of clones, just over 90% of them with a count of one. Under 0.15% of the sample is held by the ten biggest clonotypes.

Based on the germline V gene (reference sequence), the CDR1 and CDR2 sequences are SGHNT and YYREEE. Trimming costs V 3 bases and J 4 bases, and their ends lie 10 bases apart. Counted from cysteine to phenylalanine, this CDR3 has 13 amino acids. CDR3 DNA is the only sequence kept; it has 39 bases, read in frame from the first base. The sequenced sample was naive CD4+ T cells sorted from blood. What this sample's cell subset or site label stands for: CD45RA+ positively selected. Here the chain combines TRBV5-4 and TRBJ1-1, with the D gene uncertain. This TCR derives from a man younger than 35 in good health. This receptor carries the CDR3 CASSSSSSTEAFF. The DNA sequence is as follows: TGTGCCAGCAGCTCGAGCAGCAGCACTGAAGCTTTCTTT.